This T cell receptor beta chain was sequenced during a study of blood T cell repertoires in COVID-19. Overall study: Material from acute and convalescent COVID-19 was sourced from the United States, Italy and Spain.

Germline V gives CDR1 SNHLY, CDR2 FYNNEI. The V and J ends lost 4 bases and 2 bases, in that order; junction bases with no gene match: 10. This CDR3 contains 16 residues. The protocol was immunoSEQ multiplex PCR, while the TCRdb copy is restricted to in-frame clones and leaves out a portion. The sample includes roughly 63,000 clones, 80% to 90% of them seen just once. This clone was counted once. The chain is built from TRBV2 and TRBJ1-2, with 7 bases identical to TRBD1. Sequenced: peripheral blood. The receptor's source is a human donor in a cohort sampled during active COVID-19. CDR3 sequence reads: CASSVSREQGNYGYTF. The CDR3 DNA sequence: TGTGCCAGCAGTGTCTCTCGAGAACAGGGGAACTATGGCTACACCTTC.